Listed below are T cell receptor beta chains from one sample, sequenced in a study of blood T cell repertoires in COVID-19. Libraries were prepared by immunoSEQ multiplex PCR; TCRdb keeps only in-frame clonotypes and omits some of them. The data show approximately 44,000 clones, about 85% seen once. The sample was peripheral blood. The receptors come from a man aged 55 to 70 with acute or convalescent COVID-19. Both conserved end residues are part of each CDR3.

v_gene | CDR3aa
TRBV9 | CASSGQAWETQYF
TRBV4-3 | CASSQDNGGRPYEQYF
TRBV15 | CATSRDSVDTEAFF
TRBV4-3 | CASSAWGQQEYEQYF
TRBV7-6 | CASTPTGSYEQYF
TRBV10-1 | CASSGGPGQVNTEAFF
TRBV4-2 | CASSQGAFPDYTF
TRBV11-2 | CASSKTGGSSEKLFF
TRBV18 | CASSPYRGRKTTEAFF
TRBV5-5 | CASSLVLAGTEQFF
TRBV5-1 | CASSLIGANTEAFF
TRBV3-1/TRBV3-2 | CASSPTSGSTDTQYF
TRBV6-6 | CASSDRAYGYTF
TRBV7-8 | CASSLEVGARDTQYF
TRBV7-3 | CASSWTGNEQFF
TRBV7-2 | CASSLAEAQGYTF
TRBV5-1 | CASSLARGSGNEQFF
TRBV12-1 | CACGGGQGIYEQYF
TRBV24-1 | CATSDSREAGALNTEAFF
TRBV6-5 | CASSPRLAGETQYF
TRBV5-1 | CASSLAQRSDTDTQYF
TRBV30 | CAWSVLEQGGTPLHF
TRBV7-2 | CASSSRLDLTDTQYF
TRBV14 | CASSQYGALSEKLFF
TRBV4-3 | CASSQDFGTDNQPQHF
TRBV3-1/TRBV3-2 | CASSQDGQGFGYTF
TRBV11-2 | CASSPQGAQLIQYF
TRBV4-3 | CASSQGLEGSSGNTIYF
TRBV5-1 | CASSPLAGGGDEQFF
TRBV6-1 | CASSDRVRNQPQHF
TRBV19 | CASSILAGGINEQFF
TRBV5-4 | CASSLDPAGGPLEQYF
TRBV3-1/TRBV3-2 | CASSQAEQGQGSPIPTGEQYF
TRBV10-3 | CAISESTGAAGNTIYF
TRBV4-3 | CASSPRVSSGVVNEQFF
TRBV4-1 | CASSQDGNRNTEAFF
TRBV6-2/TRBV6-3 | CASSSLVAGVRTDTQYF
TRBV7-2 | CASSLWGAGAASYEQYF